Detailed here is one T cell receptor (beta chain). Its antigen is as yet unknown. Germline V gives CDR1 SNHLY, CDR2 FYNNEI. The CDR3 spans 12 residues. The ends were cut back, 7 bases at V and 0 bases at J, with 7 bases in the middle. The data were taken from a study of shared clonotypes between healthy human individuals. Study in general: Each donor's CD4 naive and CD4 memory cells filled three plates apiece, CD8 naive two, and CD8 memory one.

Each subset's genomic DNA was split evenly across several immunoSEQ plates. This table comes from immunoSEQ multiplex PCR, and its TCRdb copy is limited to in-frame clones, with some not included. The data contain about 2.4 million clones, approximately 94% of them singletons. Findings of the study overall: Across several donors, naive CD4 shared approximately 4.5%, naive CD8 around 3.8%, memory CD4 about 2.5%, memory CD8 0.4%.

The sequence was collected from a man aged 18 to 30 in good health. Some clones in this sample may be carry-over from other donors' samples. Sequencing input: naive CD4+ T cells from PBMCs. Indicated subset: CD45RA+ positively selected. This chain connects TRBV2 to TRBJ2-7, with D hard to call. The CDR3 nucleotides are TGTGCCAGCACGGCGAACTCCTACGAGCAGTACTTC. This encodes CASTANSYEQYF. Using reference TRBV2 and TRBJ2-7 for the parts outside the CDR3, the full variable domain is EPEVTQTPSHQVTQMGQEVILRCVPISNHLYFYWYRQILGQKVEFLVSFYNNEISEKSEIFDDQFSVERPDGSNFTLKIRSTKLEDSAMYFCASTANSYEQYFGPGTRLTVT.